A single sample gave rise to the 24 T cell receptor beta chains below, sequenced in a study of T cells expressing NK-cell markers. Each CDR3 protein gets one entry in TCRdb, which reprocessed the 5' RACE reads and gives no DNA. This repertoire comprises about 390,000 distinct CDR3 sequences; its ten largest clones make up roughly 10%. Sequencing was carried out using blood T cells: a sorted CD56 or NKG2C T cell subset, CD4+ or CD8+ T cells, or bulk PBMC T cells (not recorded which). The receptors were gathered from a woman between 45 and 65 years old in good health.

The CDR3 loop is CASSPEPGLAGRDTQYF. This sequence joins TRBV5-1 and TRBJ2-3; there is no DNA to check the TCRdb D call of TRBD2. Germline loops: CDR1 SGHRS, CDR2 YFSETQ. The CDR3 sequence is 17 residues long.

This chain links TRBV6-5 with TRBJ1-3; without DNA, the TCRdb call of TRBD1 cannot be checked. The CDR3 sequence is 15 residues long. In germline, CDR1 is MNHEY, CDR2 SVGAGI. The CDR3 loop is CASSFGQGAGNTIYF.

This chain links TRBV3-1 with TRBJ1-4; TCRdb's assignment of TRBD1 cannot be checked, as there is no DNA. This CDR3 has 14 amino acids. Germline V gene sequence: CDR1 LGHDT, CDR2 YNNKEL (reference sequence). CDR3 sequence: CASSFTGDNEKLFF.

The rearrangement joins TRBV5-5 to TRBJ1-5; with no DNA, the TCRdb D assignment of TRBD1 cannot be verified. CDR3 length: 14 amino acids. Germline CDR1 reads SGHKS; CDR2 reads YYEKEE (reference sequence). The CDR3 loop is CASSRRGKDQPQHF.

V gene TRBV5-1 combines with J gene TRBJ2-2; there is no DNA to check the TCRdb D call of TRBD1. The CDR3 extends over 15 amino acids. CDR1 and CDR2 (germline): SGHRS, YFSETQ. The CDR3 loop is CASTPGGKNTGELFF.

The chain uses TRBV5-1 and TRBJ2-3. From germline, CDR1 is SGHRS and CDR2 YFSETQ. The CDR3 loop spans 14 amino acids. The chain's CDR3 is CASSFGDSTDTQYF.

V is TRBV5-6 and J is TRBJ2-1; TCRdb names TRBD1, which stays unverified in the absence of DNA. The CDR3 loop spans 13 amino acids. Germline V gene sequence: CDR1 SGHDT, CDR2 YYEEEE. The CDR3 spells CASSLARGPEQFF. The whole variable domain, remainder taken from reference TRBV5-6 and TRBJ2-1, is DAGVTQSPTHLIKTRGQQVTLRCSPKSGHDTVSWYQQALGQGPQFIFQYYEEEERQRGNFPDRFSGHQFPNYSSELNVNALLLGDSALYLCASSLARGPEQFFGPGTRLTVL.

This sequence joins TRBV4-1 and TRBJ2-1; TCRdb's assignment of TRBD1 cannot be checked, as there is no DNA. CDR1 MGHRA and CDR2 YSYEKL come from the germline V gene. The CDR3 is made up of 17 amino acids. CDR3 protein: CASSQDTGGGSYNEQFF.

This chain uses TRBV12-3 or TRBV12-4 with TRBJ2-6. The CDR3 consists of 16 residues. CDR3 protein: CASSFWRNSGANVLTF.

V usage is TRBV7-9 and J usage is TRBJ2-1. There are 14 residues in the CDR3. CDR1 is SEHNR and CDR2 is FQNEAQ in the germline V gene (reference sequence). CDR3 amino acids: CASSLDAQLNEQFF.

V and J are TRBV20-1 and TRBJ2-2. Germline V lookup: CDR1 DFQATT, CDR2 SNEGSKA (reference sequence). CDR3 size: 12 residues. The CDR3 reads CSALQNTGELFF.

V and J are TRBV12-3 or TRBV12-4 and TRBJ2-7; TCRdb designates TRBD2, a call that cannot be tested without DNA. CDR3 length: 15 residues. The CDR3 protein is CASTNREGLSYEQYF.

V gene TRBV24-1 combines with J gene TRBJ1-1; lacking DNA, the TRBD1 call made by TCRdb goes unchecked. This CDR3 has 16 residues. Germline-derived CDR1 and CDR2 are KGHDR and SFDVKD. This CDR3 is CATSDMGGTEEPEAFF.

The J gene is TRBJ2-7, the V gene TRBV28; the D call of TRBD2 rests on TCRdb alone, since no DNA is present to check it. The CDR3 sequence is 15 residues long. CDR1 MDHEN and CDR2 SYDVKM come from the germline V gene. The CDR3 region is CASSYSRGLEYEQYF.

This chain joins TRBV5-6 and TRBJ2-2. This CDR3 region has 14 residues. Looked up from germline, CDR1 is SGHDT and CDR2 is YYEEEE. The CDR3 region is CASTNGLGTGELFF.

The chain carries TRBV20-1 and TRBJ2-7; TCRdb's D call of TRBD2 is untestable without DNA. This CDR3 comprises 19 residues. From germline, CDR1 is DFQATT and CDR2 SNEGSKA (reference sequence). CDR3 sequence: CSATLAGGQRGSLSYEQYF.

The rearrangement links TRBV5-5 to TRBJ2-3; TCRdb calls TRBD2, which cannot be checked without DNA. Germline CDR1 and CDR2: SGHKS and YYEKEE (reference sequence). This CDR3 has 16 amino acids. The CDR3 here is CASSLAAGVSTDTQYF.

The CDR3 spells CATQLAAGPGELFF. This chain connects TRBV7-3 to TRBJ2-2; TCRdb designates TRBD2, a call that cannot be tested without DNA. CDR1 SGHTA and CDR2 FQGTGA come from the germline V gene. This CDR3 contains 14 residues.

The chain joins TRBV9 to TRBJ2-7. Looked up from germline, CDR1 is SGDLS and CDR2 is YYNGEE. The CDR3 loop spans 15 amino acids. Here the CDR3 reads CASSVSVVGTYEQYF.

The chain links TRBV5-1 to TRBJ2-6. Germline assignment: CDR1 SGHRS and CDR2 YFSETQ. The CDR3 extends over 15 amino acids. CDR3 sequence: CASRTTGSGANVLTF.

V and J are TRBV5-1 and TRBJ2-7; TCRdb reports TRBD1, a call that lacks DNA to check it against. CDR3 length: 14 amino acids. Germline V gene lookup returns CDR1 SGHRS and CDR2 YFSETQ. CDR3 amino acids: CASSRGASNYEQYF.

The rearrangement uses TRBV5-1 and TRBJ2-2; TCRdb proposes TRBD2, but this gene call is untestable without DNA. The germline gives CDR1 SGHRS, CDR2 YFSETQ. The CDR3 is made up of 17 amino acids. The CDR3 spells CASSYVGAGGRSGELFF.

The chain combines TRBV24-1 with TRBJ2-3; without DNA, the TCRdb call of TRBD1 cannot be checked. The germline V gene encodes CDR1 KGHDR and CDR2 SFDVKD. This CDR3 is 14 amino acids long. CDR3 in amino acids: CATSDRLQGNTQYF.

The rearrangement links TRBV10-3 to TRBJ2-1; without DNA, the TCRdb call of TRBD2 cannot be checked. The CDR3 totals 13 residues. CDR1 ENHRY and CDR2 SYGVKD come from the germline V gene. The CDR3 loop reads CAVASGRLNEQFF.